This T cell receptor beta chain was captured in a study of T cells in Graves' hyperthyroidism and ophthalmopathy. This sample holds PBMCs from less than 13 ml fresh peripheral blood. Amplification of TCR beta CDR3 regions was performed using RNA transcripts as template. The TCR CDR3 was amplified in a first-round RT-PCR using the HTBI primer set. One entry per CDR3 protein results from TCRdb running MiXCR on the multiplex PCR reads. Of about 300,000 distinct CDR3 sequences in the sample, roughly 19% were seen once. Study-level findings and limits: Before onset, by a median of 6.5 months, the model predicted ophthalmopathy.

On this clonotype itself: What it binds is unknown.

Specimen: blood. This clonotype was sampled from a man aged 45-65 years with Graves' ophthalmopathy.

CDR3 residues: CASSLLPGKSSTDTQYF. The CDR3 DNA sequence: TGTGCCAGTAGTCTCCTTCCGGGGAAATCTAGCACAGATACGCAGTATTTT. The V and J genes are TRBV19 and TRBJ2-3, with D tentatively TRBD2 (5 bases). The CDR3 extends over 17 amino acids. Between the trimmed V and J ends, which lost 5 bases and 0 bases, there was a span of 18 bases. Per the germline V gene, CDR1 is LNHDA and CDR2 is SQIVND (reference sequence).